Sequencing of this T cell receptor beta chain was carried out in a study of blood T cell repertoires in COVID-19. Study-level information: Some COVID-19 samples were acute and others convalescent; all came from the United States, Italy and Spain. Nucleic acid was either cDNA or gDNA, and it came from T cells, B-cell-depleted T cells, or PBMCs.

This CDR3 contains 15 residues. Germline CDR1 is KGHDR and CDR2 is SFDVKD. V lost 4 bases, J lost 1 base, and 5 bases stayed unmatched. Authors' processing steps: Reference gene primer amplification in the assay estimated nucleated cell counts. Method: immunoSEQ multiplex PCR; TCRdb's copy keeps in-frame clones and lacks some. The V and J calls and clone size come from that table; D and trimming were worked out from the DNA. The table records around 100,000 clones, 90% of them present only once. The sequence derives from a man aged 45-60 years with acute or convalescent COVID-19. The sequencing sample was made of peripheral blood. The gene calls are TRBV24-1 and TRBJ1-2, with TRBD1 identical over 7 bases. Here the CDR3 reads CATSDRDSRNYGYTF. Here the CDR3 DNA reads TGTGCCACCAGTGACCGGGACAGCCGTAACTATGGCTACACCTTC.